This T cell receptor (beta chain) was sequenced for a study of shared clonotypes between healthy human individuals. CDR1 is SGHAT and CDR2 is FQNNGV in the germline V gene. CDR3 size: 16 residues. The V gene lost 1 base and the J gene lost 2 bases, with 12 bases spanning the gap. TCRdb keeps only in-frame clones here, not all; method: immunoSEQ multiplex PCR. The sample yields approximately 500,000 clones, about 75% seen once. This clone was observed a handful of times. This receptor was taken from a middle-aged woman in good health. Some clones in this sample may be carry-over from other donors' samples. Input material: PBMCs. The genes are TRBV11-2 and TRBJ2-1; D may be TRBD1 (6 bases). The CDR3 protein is CASSLVGQTAYNEQFF. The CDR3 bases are TGTGCCAGCAGCTTAGTAGGACAGACAGCCTACAATGAGCAGTTCTTC.